This T cell receptor (beta chain) emerged from a study of T cells in Graves' hyperthyroidism and ophthalmopathy. Germline V gene lookup returns CDR1 DFQATT and CDR2 SNEGSKA (reference sequence). Trimming cost V 3 bases and J 0 bases, with 9 bases left between them. The CDR3 is 14 residues long. Inclusion characteristics of ophthalmopathy patients comprised a Clinical Activity Score of at least 3, a NOSPECS grade of at least 4, and duration under 3 months. Diagnoses used clinical symptoms, serum thyroxine and TRAb, thyroid ultrasound and orbital computed tomography. TCR beta CDR3 sequences were amplified from RNA transcripts. Primed by the HTBI set, a first-round RT-PCR was run on the TCR CDR3. TCRdb analysed the multiplex PCR reads with MiXCR anew, one entry per CDR3 protein. This sample has 490,000 or so distinct CDR3 sequences, with approximately 23% found just once. Study results and limitations: Using 13 V-J features, a model discriminated ophthalmopathy from stable hyperthyroidism.

This clonotype was detected a few times. Its matching antigen is unknown. Sequencing input: blood. This chain connects TRBV20-1 to TRBJ2-1, with D perhaps TRBD1 (6 bases). The clonotype comes from a woman between 65 and 79 years old with Graves' ophthalmopathy. In DNA form, the CDR3 reads TGCAGTGCTAGTCAGGGGAGCTCCTACAATGAGCAGTTCTTC. It specifies CSASQGSSYNEQFF.